The 24 T cell receptor beta chains in this list originate from one sample, sequenced in a study of regulatory and conventional T cells in RAG deficiency. TCRdb keeps only in-frame clones here, not all; method: immunoSEQ multiplex PCR. The table has 22,000 or so clones, roughly 93% seen once. Blood CD4+ CD25-low CD127-high conventional T cells supplied the genomic DNA template. Another study also made use of these data, one on regulatory T cells. That source adds: The PCR used 52 TRBV and 13 TRBJ primers.

The sequencing input was CD4+ T cells sorted from blood. The source is a human donor in good health.

The chain is built from TRBV19 and TRBJ1-6; D gene unclear. Between the trimmed V and J ends, which lost 1 base and 7 bases, there was a span of 8 bases. This CDR3 is 14 amino acids long. In germline, CDR1 is LNHDA, CDR2 SQIVND (reference sequence). This CDR3 reads CASSIVGGNSPLHF. CDR3 in DNA: TGTGCCAGTAGTATAGTTGGAGGGAATTCACCCCTCCACTTT. The full variable domain, in which reference TRBV19 and TRBJ1-6 provide the parts outside the CDR3, is DGGITQSPKYLFRKEGQNVTLSCEQNLNHDAMYWYRQDPGQGLRLIYYSQIVNDFQKGDIAEGYSVSREKKESFPLTVTSAQKNPTAFYLCASSIVGGNSPLHFGNGTRLTVT.

This clone was seen more than once but under ten times. The CDR3 loop reads CASEGQTGELFF. For the CDR3, the DNA is TGTGCCAGCGAAGGCCAAACCGGGGAGCTGTTTTTT. J is TRBJ2-2 and V is TRBV7-9; D gene uncertain. The CDR3 is 12 amino acids. Germline lookup yields CDR1 SEHNR and CDR2 FQNEAQ (reference sequence). The germline V and J ends were trimmed by 8 bases and 5 bases, with 9 bases remaining between them.

The chain couples TRBV30 to TRBJ2-5; perhaps D is TRBD1 or TRBD2 (6 bases each). This CDR3 contains 12 residues. The germline V and J ends were trimmed by 5 bases and 4 bases, with 11 bases remaining between them. CDR1 is GTSNPN and CDR2 is SVGIG in the germline V gene (reference sequence). The CDR3 protein is CAWGGGVETQYF. The CDR3 DNA reads TGTGCCTGGGGGGGCGGGGTAGAGACCCAGTACTTC.

The chain combines TRBV10-2 with TRBJ2-7, with D perhaps TRBD1 (5 bases). Germline V gene sequence: CDR1 WSHSY, CDR2 SAAADI. Trimming removed 2 bases from V and 0 bases from J, with 11 bases in between. The CDR3 totals 15 residues. CDR3 DNA: TGCGCCAGCAGTGAGCCAGGGCTCCTCTCCTACGAGCAGTACTTC. Residues: CASSEPGLLSYEQYF.

J is TRBJ2-7 and V is TRBV28; TRBD1 is a possible D gene (7 bases). Trimming pared 5 bases from V and 7 bases from J, leaving 12 bases between. Germline CDR1 reads MDHEN; CDR2 reads SYDVKM. The CDR3 covers 12 residues. The CDR3 reads CASSAGGWEQYF. The DNA of the CDR3 is TGTGCCAGCAGTGCAGGGGGGTGGGAGCAGTACTTC.

The chain uses TRBV5-1 and TRBJ1-1; a weak D match, TRBD1 (6 bases). Trimming took 0 bases from V and 10 from J, leaving 10 bases between them. Germline loops: CDR1 SGHRS, CDR2 YFSETQ. The CDR3 loop spans 12 amino acids. The CDR3 protein is CASSLETGRAFF. The CDR3 bases are TGCGCCAGCAGCTTGGAGACAGGTAGAGCTTTCTTT.

The chain is built from TRBV10-2 and TRBJ1-4; D is unclear. Germline V CDR1 and CDR2: WSHSY, SAAADI. V was clipped by 1 base and J by 6 bases, with 6 bases between them. The CDR3 is 13 residues long. The CDR3 reads CASSEYEYEKLFF. CDR3 sequence (DNA): TGCGCCAGCAGTGAGTACGAGTATGAAAAACTGTTTTTT.

The J gene is TRBJ2-7, the V gene TRBV10-3, with 10 nucleotides matching TRBD1. CDR3 length equals 15 residues. Unmatched junction bases numbered 15, after V lost 10 bases and J lost 6 bases. Germline V gives CDR1 ENHRY, CDR2 SYGVKD. The CDR3 bases are TGTGCCACTACCGAAGGGGGACAGGGGAATGGCGAGCAGTACTTC. Protein sequence: CATTEGGQGNGEQYF.

The V gene is TRBV30, the J gene TRBJ2-7; TRBD1 matches 10 bases. Germline loops: CDR1 GTSNPN, CDR2 SVGIG (reference sequence). The CDR3 totals 16 residues. The J segment lost 5 bases and the V segment lost 5 bases, leaving 15 bases of the junction unmatched. CDR3 region: CAWHPPTGTGAHEQYF. DNA for the CDR3: TGTGCCTGGCATCCCCCCACCGGGACAGGGGCCCACGAGCAGTACTTC.

V and J are TRBV27 and TRBJ1-2; TRBD1 matches at 7 bases. J gave up 7 bases and V 0 bases, and 8 bases lay outside the gene matches. Germline V gene sequence: CDR1 MNHEY, CDR2 SMNVEV (reference sequence). This CDR3 contains 15 residues. The CDR3 coding sequence is TGTGCCAGCAGTTTATCTATCGACAGGGTCCGTGGCTACACCTTC. This codes for CASSLSIDRVRGYTF.

The CDR3 spells CAWSPGTGFNQPQHF. DNA for the CDR3: TGTGCCTGGAGTCCCGGGACAGGCTTTAATCAGCCCCAGCATTTT. The chain couples TRBV30 to TRBJ1-5, with 8 bases aligning to TRBD1. CDR3 size: 15 residues. Germline V gives CDR1 GTSNPN, CDR2 SVGIG (reference sequence). V lost 2 bases to trimming and J lost 4 bases; unmatched junction nucleotides: 7.

The CDR3 sequence is CASSENPGYTF. CDR3 nucleotide sequence: TGTGCCAGCAGTGAGAACCCAGGCTACACCTTC. This rearrangement joins TRBV6-1 to TRBJ1-2; no definite D call. V was cut by 3 bases and J by 8 bases, with 7 bases left in between. From germline, CDR1 is MNHNS and CDR2 SASEGT. CDR3 length: 11 residues.

V and J are TRBV19 and TRBJ2-3; D unclear. Germline V lookup: CDR1 LNHDA, CDR2 SQIVND (reference sequence). The CDR3 runs 12 residues. Trimming removed 5 bases at V and 2 bases at J, with 5 bases between. CDR3: CASSFNTDTQYF. In DNA form, the CDR3 reads TGTGCCAGTAGTTTCAACACAGATACGCAGTATTTT. Full variable domain (remainder filled in from reference TRBV19 and TRBJ2-3): DGGITQSPKYLFRKEGQNVTLSCEQNLNHDAMYWYRQDPGQGLRLIYYSQIVNDFQKGDIAEGYSVSREKKESFPLTVTSAQKNPTAFYLCASSFNTDTQYFGPGTRLTVL.

This clone was picked up a small number of times. The chain links TRBV6-1 to TRBJ1-5; D perhaps matches TRBD1 (6 bases). The CDR3 is 14 residues long. The ends were cut back, 4 bases at V and 3 bases at J, with 10 bases in the middle. Germline lookup yields CDR1 MNHNS and CDR2 SASEGT. This chain's CDR3 is CASSGYRDNQPQHF. The CDR3 nucleotides are TGTGCCAGCAGTGGGTACAGGGACAATCAGCCCCAGCATTTT.

V and J are TRBV5-4 and TRBJ1-1; 7 bases agree with TRBD1. The CDR3 sequence is 14 residues long. V was clipped by 4 bases and J by 1 base; unmatched bases: 4. The germline gives CDR1 SGHNT, CDR2 YYREEE (reference sequence). This chain's CDR3 is CASSRQGGNTEAFF. CDR3 bases: TGTGCCAGCAGCCGACAGGGTGGGAACACTGAAGCTTTCTTT.

This clone appeared a single time. The genes are TRBV11-3 and TRBJ2-2; 7 bases agree with TRBD2. CDR1 and CDR2 from the germline V gene are SGHNT and YENEEA. This CDR3 is built from 15 residues. The trim removed 4 bases at V and 5 bases at J, leaving 7 bases unmatched. The CDR3 region has the DNA TGTGCCAGCAGCTCTGGTAGCGGGCGGACCGGGGAGCTGTTTTTT. Translated: CASSSGSGRTGELFF.

This chain connects TRBV14 to TRBJ2-3, with TRBD1 as a possible D gene (5 bases). The CDR3 is 16 amino acids. Germline assignment: CDR1 SGHDN and CDR2 FVKESK. Trimming removed 3 bases at V and 0 bases at J, with 13 bases between. The CDR3 sequence: CASSHPRQSSTDTQYF. CDR3 sequence (DNA): TGTGCCAGCAGCCACCCTAGACAGTCTAGCACAGATACGCAGTATTTT.

The chain links TRBV19 to TRBJ1-6, with 10 bases matching TRBD1. This CDR3 is 17 amino acids long. J gave up 7 bases and V 2 bases, and 8 bases lay outside the gene matches. CDR1 and CDR2 from the germline V gene are LNHDA and SQIVND (reference sequence). The CDR3 bases are TGTGCCAGTAGTATATATTCGGGACAGGGGTACAATTCACCCCTCCACTTT. Translation: CASSIYSGQGYNSPLHF.

The chain couples TRBV7-8 to TRBJ2-7; TRBD2 might be the D (5 bases). Germline CDR1 SGHVS, CDR2 FQNEAQ. The length of the CDR3 is 15 residues. Trimming shortened V by 6 bases and J by 0 bases, and 15 bases separated the two germline ends. CDR3 residues: CASRLRESPSYEQYF. CDR3 coding DNA: TGTGCCAGCAGATTAAGGGAGTCTCCCTCCTACGAGCAGTACTTC.

V is TRBV5-4 and J is TRBJ2-7; possibly TRBD2 for D (5 bases). Between the trimmed V and J ends, which lost 0 bases and 2 bases, there was a span of 9 bases. This CDR3 comprises 14 residues. The germline gives CDR1 SGHNT, CDR2 YYREEE (reference sequence). CDR3 nucleotides: TGTGCCAGCAGCTTGGGAGGGCAGCCCTACGAGCAGTACTTC. Protein product: CASSLGGQPYEQYF.

V is TRBV7-2 and J is TRBJ1-1; D perhaps matches TRBD1 (5 bases). Germline CDR1 SGHTA, CDR2 FQGNSA. There are 14 residues in the CDR3. Trimming pared 3 bases from V and 4 bases from J, leaving 12 bases between. The DNA of the CDR3 is TGTGCCAGCAGCTTTACCTCAGGGCTCACTGAAGCTTTCTTT. This codes for CASSFTSGLTEAFF.

The chain uses TRBV28 and TRBJ1-6; D is unclear. The V and J ends lost 5 bases and 10 bases respectively, with 9 bases between them. CDR3 length equals 12 residues. Germline V CDR1 and CDR2: MDHEN, SYDVKM. The CDR3 DNA follows: TGTGCCAGCAGTCTGCGATCGTCACCCCTCCACTTT. This translates into CASSLRSSPLHF.

The CDR3 DNA reads as TGTGCCAGCAGCCCGGGACAGGGTAATTCACCCCTCCACTTT. Translating gives CASSPGQGNSPLHF. The chain links TRBV11-2 to TRBJ1-6, with TRBD1 matching 9 bases. Germline CDR1 SGHAT, CDR2 FQNNGV. V gave up 5 bases and J gave up 6 bases; unmatched junction bases: 2. This CDR3 has 14 residues.

This clone has only one observation. The V gene is TRBV5-1, the J gene TRBJ2-5; D might be TRBD2 (6 bases). This CDR3 contains 15 residues. Per the germline V gene, CDR1 is SGHRS and CDR2 is YFSETQ. The V gene lost 0 bases and the J gene lost 5 bases, with 14 bases spanning the gap. The CDR3 sequence: CASSLDPGAGETQYF. As DNA, the CDR3 is TGCGCCAGCAGCTTGGACCCGGGAGCCGGGGAGACCCAGTACTTC.